Listed here is a single T cell receptor beta chain. What it binds is not known. The sample belongs to a study of OX40 agonist ivuxolimab in advanced cancers. Study summary: Patients received intravenous ivuxolimab every 2 weeks at 0.01 to 10 mg/kg. Anti-PD-1, anti-PD-L1 or anti-CTLA-4 therapy given earlier was allowed, and over 35% had some. Notes on the study in general: A proportion of nonresponders additionally exhibited low normalized T-cell clonal expansion.

Clones were sequenced by immunoSEQ multiplex PCR, and TCRdb holds only the in-frame ones, with some missing. This repertoire shows 120,000 or so clones, 85% to 95% found once; its top ten account for approximately 0.15%. Trimming cost V 6 bases and J 6 bases; bases outside gene matches: 3. Germline CDR1 SNHLY, CDR2 FYNNEI. This CDR3 region has 13 residues. This clonotype originated in an adult with an advanced solid tumor such as melanoma, head and neck, liver or kidney cancer. J is TRBJ2-1 and V is TRBV2; 9 nucleotides align to TRBD1. The sequencing used CD4+ or CD8+ T cells sorted from blood, collected in a trial of the OX40 agonist ivuxolimab. For the CDR3, the DNA is TGTGCCAGCAGGGCGACAGGGGGCAATGAGCAGTTCTTC. The encoded protein is CASRATGGNEQFF.